One T cell receptor (beta chain) is described in this entry. This CDR3 contains 14 residues. V was shortened by 5 bases and J by 6 bases, with 14 bases between the two germline ends. CDR1 and CDR2 (germline): SGHNT, YENEEA. The data derive from a study of blood T cell repertoires in COVID-19. Using immunoSEQ multiplex PCR, the repertoire was profiled, and TCRdb retains in-frame clones only, with some absent. The sample consists of 250,000 or so clones, roughly 88% of them appearing once. Sequenced sample: peripheral blood. This sequence was found in a man aged 35 to 55 who had recovered from COVID-19. The V and J genes are TRBV11-3 and TRBJ2-1; tentative D call: TRBD2 (5 bases). CDR3 in amino acids: CASSPMDWINEQFF. CDR3 bases: TGTGCCAGCAGCCCTATGGACTGGATCAATGAGCAGTTCTTC.